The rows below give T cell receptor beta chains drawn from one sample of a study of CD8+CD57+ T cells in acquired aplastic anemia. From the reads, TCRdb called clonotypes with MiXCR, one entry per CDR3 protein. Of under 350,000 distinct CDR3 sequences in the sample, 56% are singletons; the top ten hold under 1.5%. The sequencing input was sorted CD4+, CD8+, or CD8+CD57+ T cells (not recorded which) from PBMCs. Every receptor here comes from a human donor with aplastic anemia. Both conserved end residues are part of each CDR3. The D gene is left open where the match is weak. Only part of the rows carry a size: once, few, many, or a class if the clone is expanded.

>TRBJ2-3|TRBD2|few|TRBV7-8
TGTGCCAGCAGCTTAGTTGACGGGGGGACCACAGATACGCAGTATTTT
CASSLVDGGTTDTQYF
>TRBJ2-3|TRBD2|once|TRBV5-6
TGTGCCAGCAGCACAGCGGGACTATACACAGATACGCAGTATTTT
CASSTAGLYTDTQYF
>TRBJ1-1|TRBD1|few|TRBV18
TGTGCCAGCTCACCTGGGACAGGGGGTTACACTGAAGCTTTCTTT
CASSPGTGGYTEAFF
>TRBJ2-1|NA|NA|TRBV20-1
TGCAGTGCTAGAGTCTGGGAAAGAGATGAGCAGTTCTTC
CSARVWERDEQFF
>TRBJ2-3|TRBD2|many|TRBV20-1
TGCAGTGCGCTGGGACTAGCGATAGATACGCAGTATTTT
CSALGLAIDTQYF
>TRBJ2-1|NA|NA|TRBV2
TGTGCCAGCGTCGGCAGGGTCAATGAGCAGTTCTTC
CASVGRVNEQFF
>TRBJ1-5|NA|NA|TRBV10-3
TGTGCCAGCAGTTACTCAGGACGGAACAATCAGCCCCAGCATTTT
CASSYSGRNNQPQHF
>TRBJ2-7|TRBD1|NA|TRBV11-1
TGTGCCAGCAGCCCTAGACAGGGAATGTCGTCCGAGCAGTACTTC
CASSPRQGMSSEQYF
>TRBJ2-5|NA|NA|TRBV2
TGTGCCAGCGAATCGGACGAAGAGACCCAGTACTTC
CASESDEETQYF
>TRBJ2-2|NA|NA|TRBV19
TGTGCCAGTAGTATCGGGGGTGACGGTCCCGGGGAGCTGTTTTTT
CASSIGGDGPGELFF
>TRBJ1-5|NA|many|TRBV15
TGTGCCACTGGACCAGATTATAGCAATCAGCCCCAGCATTTT
CATGPDYSNQPQHF
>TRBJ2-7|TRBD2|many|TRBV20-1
TGCAGTGCTATGGGGGACTACCACTACGAGCAGTACTTC
CSAMGDYHYEQYF
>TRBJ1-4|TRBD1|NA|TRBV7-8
TGTGCCAGCAGCTTATTACAGGGGGCAAATAATGAAAAACTGTTTTTT
CASSLLQGANNEKLFF
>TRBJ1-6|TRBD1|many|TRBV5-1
TGCGCCAGCAGCACCGGACAGGGCATTAATTCACCCCTCCACTTT
CASSTGQGINSPLHF
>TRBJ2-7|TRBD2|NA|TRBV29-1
TGCAGCGTTGCCCGAAGGGGGACTAGCGGGTGGAAGGAGTACTTC
CSVARRGTSGWKEYF
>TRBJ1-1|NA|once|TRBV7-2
TGTGCCAGCAGCGGTATTCTACTAGGCGCTGAAGCTTTCTTT
CASSGILLGAEAFF
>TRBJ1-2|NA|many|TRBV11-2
TGTGCCAGCCGCTCACTGGGTAGGGGGTATGGCTACACCTTC
CASRSLGRGYGYTF
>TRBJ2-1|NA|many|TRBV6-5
TGTGCCAGCAGTTACCGCGTTGTTTATAGGAATGAGCAGTTCTTC
CASSYRVVYRNEQFF
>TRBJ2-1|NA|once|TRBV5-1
TGCGCCAGCAGGTATGACAGAATAGGTGAGCAGTTCTTC
CASRYDRIGEQFF
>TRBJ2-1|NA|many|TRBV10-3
TGTGCCAGCCAAACAGAGTATGAGCAGTTCTTC
CASQTEYEQFF
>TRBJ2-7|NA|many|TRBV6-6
TGTGCCAGCAGTCCAAGGAACTCCTACGAGCAGTACTTC
CASSPRNSYEQYF
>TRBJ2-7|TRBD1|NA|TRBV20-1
TGCAGTGCTAGGACAGGGCTGGACGAGCAGTACTTC
CSARTGLDEQYF
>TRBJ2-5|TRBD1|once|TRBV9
TGTGCCAGCAGCTCGACAGGGGTCAGGGAGACCCAGTACTTC
CASSSTGVRETQYF
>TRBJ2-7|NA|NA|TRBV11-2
TGTGCCAGCAGTCAGGGCCCGGGAGCCTACGAGCAGTACTTC
CASSQGPGAYEQYF
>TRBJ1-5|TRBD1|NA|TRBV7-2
TGTGCCAGCAGCTTTCCAGGGGGCGTACAGCCCCAGCATTTT
CASSFPGGVQPQHF